This paragraph covers one T cell receptor (beta chain) sequence. This sample is drawn from a study of blood T cell repertoires in COVID-19. Study-level information: PBMCs, B-cell-depleted T cells, or T cells provided the cDNA or gDNA that made up the material.

Deletions cut 2 bases from V and 5 bases from J, with 18 bases between. This CDR3 is 16 amino acids long. Germline CDR1 and CDR2: MDHEN and SYDVKM. Clones were sequenced by immunoSEQ multiplex PCR, and TCRdb holds only the in-frame ones, with some missing. This table holds about 70,000 clones, approximately 89% found once. The chain joins TRBV28 to TRBJ2-5, with a weak D call TRBD2 (7 bases). Sample: peripheral blood. This clonotype was obtained from an elderly man with acute or convalescent COVID-19. The CDR3 DNA reads as TGTGCCAGCAGTTTAATCCTCGGGGGGCGCCCGGAGACCCAGTACTTC. Protein product: CASSLILGGRPETQYF.